The 26 T cell receptor beta chains listed next were all sequenced from one sample in a study of radiotherapy plus CTLA-4 blockade in lung cancer listed by TCRdb under 2018. The method was the immunoSEQ multiplex PCR assay. TCRdb re-hosts the immuneACCESS table, in-frame sequences only. Its copies lack some clones; in the studies checked, an unresolved V gene accounts for under half of them, and the cause for the rest is not known. This sample holds 75,000 to 100,000 clones; around four fifths were observed only once. The ten biggest clones cover roughly 3.5% of the sample. The input for sequencing was peripheral blood, taken from a patient treated with radiotherapy plus ipilimumab. The receptors here all came from a human donor with non-small cell lung cancer who had a partial response to radiotherapy plus ipilimumab.

The gene calls are TRBV6-1 and TRBJ1-2; the match to TRBD1 covers 7 bases. J lost 4 bases, V lost 4 bases, and 12 bases had no gene match. The CDR3 is 16 amino acids. Germline V gene lookup returns CDR1 MNHNS and CDR2 SASEGT. This CDR3 reads CASSVGTAFNVYGYTF. For the CDR3, the DNA is TGTGCCAGCAGTGTTGGGACAGCCTTTAATGTCTATGGCTACACCTTC.

CDR3 residues: CASSGRARETQYF. In DNA form, the CDR3 reads TGTGCCAGCAGCGGGAGGGCCCGGGAGACCCAGTACTTC. The chain recombines TRBV28 with TRBJ2-5, with 8 bases aligning to TRBD2. The CDR3 sequence is 13 residues long. Trimming at V came to 6 bases and at J to 5 bases, leaving 5 bases not matched to a gene. CDR1 is MDHEN and CDR2 is SYDVKM in the germline V gene. The full variable domain, its missing parts supplied by reference TRBV28 and TRBJ2-5, is DVKVTQSSRYLVKRTGEKVFLECVQDMDHENMFWYRQDPGLGLRLIYFSYDVKMKEKGDIPEGYSVSREKKERFSLILESASTNQTSMYLCASSGRARETQYFGPGTRLLVL.

V is TRBV5-5 and J is TRBJ1-4; D perhaps matches TRBD1 (5 bases). The ends were cut back, 0 bases at V and 5 bases at J, with 8 bases in the middle. From germline, CDR1 is SGHKS and CDR2 YYEKEE (reference sequence). The CDR3 length is 14 residues. DNA for the CDR3: TGTGCCAGCAGCTTGGTACAGGCGAATGAAAAACTGTTTTTT. It translates to CASSLVQANEKLFF. Full variable domain (rest looked up from reference TRBV5-5 and TRBJ1-4): DAGVTQSPTHLIKTRGQQVTLRCSPISGHKSVSWYQQVLGQGPQFIFQYYEKEERGRGNFPDRFSARQFPNYSSELNVNALLLGDSALYLCASSLVQANEKLFFGSGTQLSVL.

This sequence joins TRBV29-1 and TRBJ2-1, with TRBD2 as a possible D gene (5 bases). The CDR3 totals 12 residues. The V and J ends lost 4 bases and 5 bases respectively, with 9 bases between them. The V gene's germline CDR1 is SQVTM and CDR2 ANQGSEA. The DNA of the CDR3 is TGCAGCGTTGTCCCGGGGAACAATGAGCAGTTCTTC. Translating gives CSVVPGNNEQFF.

Written as DNA, the CDR3 is TGTGCCAGCTCACCCCAGGGATATAATGAAAAACTGTTTTTT. Amino acid sequence: CASSPQGYNEKLFF. The chain carries TRBV18 and TRBJ1-4, with D possibly being TRBD1 (5 bases). This CDR3 spans 14 amino acids. With 3 bases removed from V and 4 bases from J, the gap between germline ends came to 9 bases. In germline, CDR1 is KGHSH, CDR2 LQKENI.

As DNA, the CDR3 is TGCGCCAGCAGCTTGGGCGCGGTGGGAGCTGGAAACACCATATATTTT. Its translation: CASSLGAVGAGNTIYF. The chain links TRBV5-1 to TRBJ1-3; D unclear. The CDR3 covers 16 residues. V shed 0 bases and J shed 2 bases, with 12 bases lying between them. Germline CDR1 and CDR2: SGHRS and YFSETQ.

The chain joins TRBV5-4 to TRBJ2-1; 8 nucleotides align to TRBD1. Germline CDR1 and CDR2: SGHNT and YYREEE (reference sequence). Unmatched junction bases numbered 11, after V lost 6 bases and J lost 9 bases. The CDR3 consists of 14 residues. CDR3 DNA: TGTGCCAGCACCCCGGACAGGGCGAGTATTGAGCAGTTCTTC. Encoded protein: CASTPDRASIEQFF.

This chain uses TRBV10-3 with TRBJ2-2, with D tentatively TRBD2 (5 bases). Germline loops: CDR1 ENHRY, CDR2 SYGVKD. The germline V and J ends were trimmed by 6 bases and 3 bases, with 14 bases remaining between them. The CDR3 totals 15 residues. This CDR3 reads CAIRAEAAYTGELFF. CDR3 DNA: TGTGCCATCAGGGCGGAAGCGGCCTACACCGGGGAGCTGTTTTTT.

The rearrangement joins TRBV5-6 to TRBJ2-1; 11 bases agree with TRBD1. Germline CDR1 SGHDT, CDR2 YYEEEE. This CDR3 has 14 residues. With V trimmed by 4 bases and J by 6 bases, 3 bases remained unmatched. CDR3 in amino acids: CASSAGTGGNEQFF. The CDR3 DNA is TGTGCCAGCAGCGCCGGGACAGGGGGCAATGAGCAGTTCTTC.

The genes are TRBV6-6 and TRBJ2-5; TRBD2 aligns across 9 bases. Germline values: CDR1 MNHNY, CDR2 SVGAGI (reference sequence). The CDR3 extends over 15 amino acids. Trimming took 7 bases from V and 5 from J; bases not matched to a gene: 11. In DNA, the CDR3 is TGTGCCAGCACCCTACTAGGGAGCGGGGGGGAGACCCAGTACTTC. The encoded protein is CASTLLGSGGETQYF.

The genes are TRBV15 and TRBJ2-5, with 10 positions matching TRBD2. The CDR3 runs to 15 residues. Germline trimming cut 4 bases from V and 4 bases from J; bases unmatched to any gene: 6. Germline CDR1 is LNHNV and CDR2 is YYDKDF (reference sequence). The DNA for the CDR3 is TGTGCCACCAGCAAACAGCGGGAGGGTTCAGAGACCCAGTACTTC. Encoded protein: CATSKQREGSETQYF.

The V and J genes are TRBV27 and TRBJ1-5; TRBD1 is a possible D gene (6 bases). Germline CDR1 is MNHEY and CDR2 is SMNVEV (reference sequence). This CDR3 comprises 16 residues. The V gene lost 6 bases and the J gene lost 3 bases, with 18 bases spanning the gap. CDR3 sequence: CASRPHSDRLNQPQHF. CDR3 in DNA: TGTGCCAGCAGGCCTCATTCGGACAGACTCAATCAGCCCCAGCATTTT.

This clone appeared a few times. The chain has TRBV4-1 and TRBJ2-5; weak D call: TRBD1 (6 bases). Trimming took 0 bases from V and 5 from J, leaving 13 bases between them. The CDR3 covers 15 residues. From germline, CDR1 is MGHRA and CDR2 YSYEKL. The CDR3 bases are TGCGCCAGCAGCCAAGATGGGTCCAGGGGTGAGACCCAGTACTTC. Its protein is CASSQDGSRGETQYF.

The chain uses TRBV6-4 and TRBJ2-2; possibly TRBD2 for D (6 bases). Per the germline V gene, CDR1 is MRHNA and CDR2 is SNTAGT. The CDR3 sequence is 13 residues long. Trimming took off 6 bases at V and 5 bases at J, with 10 bases between the two ends. As DNA, the CDR3 is TGTGCCAGCAGCTCACTAGCAACCGGGGAGCTGTTTTTT. Residues: CASSSLATGELFF.

V and J are TRBV6-1 and TRBJ1-1; D is perhaps TRBD1 (6 bases). Looked up from germline, CDR1 is MNHNS and CDR2 is SASEGT. V was trimmed by 6 bases and J by 9 bases, leaving 11 bases between them. CDR3 length: 11 residues. This CDR3 reads CASRVQGKAFF. CDR3 in DNA: TGTGCCAGCAGGGTACAGGGAAAAGCTTTCTTT.

The V gene is TRBV28, the J gene TRBJ2-5, with D possibly matching TRBD2 (5 bases). CDR3 length: 15 residues. V was trimmed by 1 base and J by 3 bases, leaving 12 bases between them. CDR1 is MDHEN and CDR2 is SYDVKM in the germline V gene. As DNA, the CDR3 is TGTGCCAGCAGTTTATCGGGGTCTGCGAAAGAGACCCAGTACTTC. Protein sequence: CASSLSGSAKETQYF.

This sequence joins TRBV7-9 and TRBJ1-1, with TRBD1 identical over 9 bases. The V segment lost 5 bases and the J segment 1 base; nucleotides outside the gene matches: 8. This CDR3 region has 16 residues. CDR1 is SEHNR, CDR2 FQNEAQ, per germline (reference sequence). CDR3 protein: CASSPDRGQGNTEAFF. The DNA for the CDR3 is TGTGCCAGCAGCCCAGACCGGGGACAGGGGAACACTGAAGCTTTCTTT.

The V gene is TRBV9, the J gene TRBJ2-1; 15 nucleotides line up with TRBD2. The CDR3 contains 22 residues. The V and J ends lost 3 bases and 0 bases, in that order; junction bases with no gene match: 16. Germline loops: CDR1 SGDLS, CDR2 YYNGEE. The CDR3 DNA is TGTGCCAGCAGCGAGCGAGGGGGGACTAGCGGGAGGCCGACGAGCTCCTACAATGAGCAGTTCTTC. Protein: CASSERGGTSGRPTSSYNEQFF.

The CDR3 region is CASSSPLAGAPPYEQYF. The CDR3 DNA reads as TGTGCCAGCAGCTCTCCACTAGCGGGAGCCCCCCCCTACGAGCAGTACTTC. V and J are TRBV9 and TRBJ2-7; TRBD2 matches at 11 bases. V was clipped by 4 bases and J by 2 bases; unmatched bases: 11. Per the germline V gene, CDR1 is SGDLS and CDR2 is YYNGEE. CDR3 length: 17 residues.

The V and J genes are TRBV19 and TRBJ1-5, with no clear D. CDR1 is LNHDA and CDR2 is SQIVND in the germline V gene (reference sequence). CDR3 length: 16 amino acids. The V gene lost 2 bases and the J gene lost 2 bases, with 13 bases spanning the gap. The CDR3 sequence: CASSILAPRGNQPQHF. DNA of the CDR3: TGTGCCAGTAGTATATTGGCCCCGCGGGGCAATCAGCCCCAGCATTTT.

The genes are TRBV13 and TRBJ2-7, with TRBD2 identical over 8 bases. V trimming: 4 bases; J trimming: 2 bases; junction bases outside the gene matches: 19. Per germline, CDR1 PRHDT and CDR2 FYEKMQ (reference sequence). CDR3 size: 19 residues. The DNA for the CDR3 is TGTGCCAGCAGCTCCGCGGCCGACCTAACTAGCGGACTCCCCTACGAGCAGTACTTC. Translation: CASSSAADLTSGLPYEQYF.

The V gene is TRBV5-1, the J gene TRBJ1-2; 9 nucleotides line up with TRBD1. The CDR3 loop spans 16 amino acids. Germline CDR1 reads SGHRS; CDR2 reads YFSETQ. J gave up 1 base and V 3 bases, and 7 bases lay outside the gene matches. This chain's CDR3 is CASSSTGTGFNYGYTF. Written as DNA, the CDR3 is TGCGCCAGCAGCTCAACCGGGACAGGGTTTAACTATGGCTACACCTTC.

The chain combines TRBV14 with TRBJ2-7, with D perhaps TRBD1 (6 bases). Germline V gene data show CDR1 as SGHDN and CDR2 as FVKESK. The CDR3 consists of 15 residues. V was pared by 4 bases and J by 1 base, with 14 bases between. CDR3 protein: CASSPLMDRSYEQYF. CDR3 nucleotides: TGTGCCAGCAGCCCCCTGATGGACAGATCCTACGAGCAGTACTTC.

This sequence joins TRBV27 and TRBJ2-5; weak D call: TRBD1 (6 bases). The germline gives CDR1 MNHEY, CDR2 SMNVEV (reference sequence). The CDR3 loop spans 13 amino acids. Deletions cut 6 bases from V and 5 bases from J, with 13 bases between. The CDR3 reads CASSFRGVETQYF. For the CDR3, the DNA is TGTGCCAGCAGCTTCAGGGGAGTGGAGACCCAGTACTTC.

This clone was seen a single time. The J gene is TRBJ1-4, the V gene TRBV5-1; D is possibly TRBD1 (5 bases). The CDR3 totals 15 residues. Looked up from germline, CDR1 is SGHRS and CDR2 is YFSETQ. With 2 bases removed from V and 3 bases from J, the gap between germline ends came to 11 bases. The CDR3 spells CASSLTGDANEKLFF. For the CDR3, the DNA is TGCGCCAGCAGCTTAACGGGGGATGCTAATGAAAAACTGTTTTTT.

V and J are TRBV6-5 and TRBJ2-7; 7 bases are shared with TRBD2. There are 14 residues in the CDR3. Germline assignment: CDR1 MNHEY and CDR2 SVGAGI. V lost 4 bases, J lost 2 bases, and 5 bases stayed unmatched. For the CDR3, the DNA is TGTGCCAGCAGTTCATTGGGAGGGACCTACGAGCAGTACTTC. This gives the protein CASSSLGGTYEQYF.